One and the same sample provided the 30 T cell receptor beta chains below, sequenced in a study of blood T cell repertoires in COVID-19 (dated by TCRdb to 2020 to 2021). The library was built by means of the immunoSEQ multiplex PCR assay. TCRdb retrieved this table from immuneACCESS and kept in-frame rearrangements only. Not all clones are present; in checked studies, unresolved V genes account for under half, and no reason is known for the remainder. Across this sample there are under 250,000 clones, with 65% to 90% seen only once. The ten largest clonotypes hold about 4.8% of the sample. The source material was peripheral blood. The source is a woman in her seventies with acute or convalescent COVID-19.

V gene TRBV5-6 combines with J gene TRBJ1-2; 7 bases align to TRBD1. V dropped 0 bases and J dropped 8; count of bases not matched to a gene: 7. Germline V lookup: CDR1 SGHDT, CDR2 YYEEEE. This CDR3 has 14 amino acids. In nucleotides, the CDR3 is TGTGCCAGCAGCTTGGGGGACAGCCTTAGAGGCTACACCTTC. Translation: CASSLGDSLRGYTF.

V and J are TRBV24-1 and TRBJ1-2; 8 bases are shared with TRBD1. This CDR3 has 13 amino acids. V dropped 2 bases and J dropped 12; count of bases not matched to a gene: 7. From germline, CDR1 is KGHDR and CDR2 SFDVKD. The CDR3 reads CATSDYRTGRHTF. The DNA of the CDR3 is TGTGCCACCAGTGATTATCGGACAGGGAGGCACACCTTC.

V is TRBV19 and J is TRBJ1-1; 11 positions match TRBD1. CDR1 and CDR2 (germline): LNHDA, SQIVND (reference sequence). The CDR3 sequence is 16 residues long. After removal of 3 bases from V and 5 bases from J, the junction contained 8 bases not matched to a gene. For the CDR3, the DNA is TGTGCCAGTAGTATTGTTGGGACAGGGGGGAGGACTGAAGCTTTCTTT. Protein product: CASSIVGTGGRTEAFF. Together with reference TRBV19 and TRBJ1-1, the CDR3 gives the full variable domain: DGGITQSPKYLFRKEGQNVTLSCEQNLNHDAMYWYRQDPGQGLRLIYYSQIVNDFQKGDIAEGYSVSREKKESFPLTVTSAQKNPTAFYLCASSIVGTGGRTEAFFGQGTRLTVV.

The chain links TRBV9 to TRBJ1-2, with 11 bases lining up with TRBD1. This CDR3 is built from 18 residues. Trimming removed 4 bases from V and 7 bases from J; junction bases left unmatched: 18. Per germline, CDR1 SGDLS and CDR2 YYNGEE. This CDR3 is CASSSPLGGTGGVGGYTF. Here the CDR3 DNA reads TGTGCCAGCAGCTCCCCCCTAGGGGGGACAGGGGGAGTGGGTGGCTACACCTTC.

The chain is built from TRBV10-3 and TRBJ2-5, with D unclear. Between the trimmed V and J ends, which lost 2 bases and 3 bases, there was a span of 4 bases. The CDR3 contains 12 residues. CDR1 ENHRY and CDR2 SYGVKD come from the germline V gene. This CDR3 is CAISEREETQYF. CDR3 nucleotide sequence: TGTGCCATCAGTGAGCGAGAAGAGACCCAGTACTTC.

DNA for the CDR3: TGTGCCTGGAGTGCCCCGGACAGGGAAGTCAATCAGCCCCAGCATTTT. Translating it yields CAWSAPDREVNQPQHF. The chain carries TRBV30 and TRBJ1-5; 8 bases fit TRBD1. There are 16 residues in the CDR3. CDR1 and CDR2 (germline): GTSNPN, SVGIG (reference sequence). V gave up 1 base and J gave up 3 bases; unmatched junction bases: 8.

This chain joins TRBV28 and TRBJ1-2; 7 bases are shared with TRBD1. Germline values: CDR1 MDHEN, CDR2 SYDVKM. V dropped 3 bases and J dropped 1; count of bases not matched to a gene: 8. This CDR3 is built from 16 residues. The CDR3 here is CASSLRQGLGNYGYTF. The CDR3, as DNA: TGTGCCAGCAGTTTGAGACAGGGACTTGGTAACTATGGCTACACCTTC.

This chain links TRBV10-3 with TRBJ1-6, with a weak D call TRBD1 (6 bases). The CDR3 is 13 residues long. Deletions cut 4 bases from V and 6 bases from J, with 7 bases between. Germline V gene data show CDR1 as ENHRY and CDR2 as SYGVKD. The CDR3 region has the DNA TGTGCCATCAGTGGGGACATTAATTCACCCCTCCACTTT. Translating gives CAISGDINSPLHF.

This rearrangement joins TRBV5-6 to TRBJ1-6; the match to TRBD1 covers 7 bases. Trimming removed 4 bases from V and 7 bases from J; junction bases left unmatched: 8. This CDR3 has 15 amino acids. Germline lookup yields CDR1 SGHDT and CDR2 YYEEEE. In DNA form, the CDR3 reads TGTGCCAGCAGCCTAATCGTCAGGGGGAATTCACCCCTCCACTTT. As protein: CASSLIVRGNSPLHF. Full variable domain (remainder filled in from reference TRBV5-6 and TRBJ1-6): DAGVTQSPTHLIKTRGQQVTLRCSPKSGHDTVSWYQQALGQGPQFIFQYYEEEERQRGNFPDRFSGHQFPNYSSELNVNALLLGDSALYLCASSLIVRGNSPLHFGNGTRLTVT.

This clone was found a few times. The chain combines TRBV5-5 with TRBJ1-1; 10 bases are a match to TRBD1. Germline lookup yields CDR1 SGHKS and CDR2 YYEKEE (reference sequence). CDR3 length: 15 amino acids. The V gene end was trimmed by 4 bases and the J gene end by 13 bases; junction bases not matched to a gene: 16. The CDR3 region is CASSPGHRTGGLGFF. As DNA, the CDR3 is TGTGCCAGCAGCCCTGGTCACCGGACAGGGGGTTTGGGTTTCTTT. The whole variable domain, filled in from reference TRBV5-5 and TRBJ1-1, reads DAGVTQSPTHLIKTRGQQVTLRCSPISGHKSVSWYQQVLGQGPQFIFQYYEKEERGRGNFPDRFSARQFPNYSSELNVNALLLGDSALYLCASSPGHRTGGLGFFGQGTRLTVV.

The chain links TRBV9 to TRBJ1-2, with 8 bases matching TRBD1. The CDR3 length is 16 residues. CDR1 is SGDLS, CDR2 YYNGEE, per germline. The ends lost 3 bases at V and 0 bases at J; junction bases unmatched: 7. The CDR3: CASSAGGQAANYGYTF. Written as DNA, the CDR3 is TGTGCCAGCAGCGCGGGGGGACAGGCGGCTAACTATGGCTACACCTTC.

This chain uses TRBV2 with TRBJ1-5; D perhaps matches TRBD1 (6 bases). The CDR3 runs to 14 residues. Germline assignment: CDR1 SNHLY and CDR2 FYNNEI. Deletions cut 7 bases from V and 1 base from J, with 11 bases between. The CDR3 nucleotides are TGTGCCAGCAACCGAGACAGGAGCAATCAGCCCCAGCATTTT. It translates to CASNRDRSNQPQHF.

The V gene is TRBV29-1, the J gene TRBJ2-3; maybe TRBD1 (5 bases). This CDR3 comprises 13 residues. Germline V gene data show CDR1 as SQVTM and CDR2 as ANQGSEA. Trimming pared 4 bases from V and 5 bases from J, leaving 13 bases between. CDR3: CSVGAGHGDTQYF. In nucleotides, the CDR3 is TGCAGCGTTGGGGCAGGGCATGGAGATACGCAGTATTTT.

As regards this clone: Other DNA sequences from this sample encode an identical CDR3 as well. The V and J genes are TRBV5-1 and TRBJ1-1; D uncertain. Germline values: CDR1 SGHRS, CDR2 YFSETQ. The CDR3 has 14 amino acids. Trimming pared 0 bases from V and 1 base from J, leaving 7 bases between. CDR3 loop: CASSLDSGNTEAFF. Written as DNA, the CDR3 is TGCGCCAGCAGCTTGGATTCCGGGAACACTGAAGCTTTCTTT.

The count of this clone is one. The chain has TRBV28 and TRBJ1-5, with TRBD1 identical over 8 bases. The germline CDR1 and CDR2 sequences are MDHEN and SYDVKM. This CDR3 region has 14 residues. V was pared by 5 bases and J by 6 bases, with 6 bases of the junction left unmatched. The CDR3 bases are TGTGCCAGCAGTCGACAGGGGAGAGGTCAGCCCCAGCATTTT. The encoded protein is CASSRQGRGQPQHF.

The gene calls are TRBV6-2 or TRBV6-3 and TRBJ1-5; D may be TRBD1 (5 bases). CDR3 length: 17 residues. CDR1 is MNHEY and CDR2 is SVGEGT in the germline V gene. The ends were cut back, 2 bases at V and 0 bases at J, with 14 bases in the middle. CDR3 DNA sequence: TGTGCCAGCAGTTACCCCCCGACAGCCAGTAGCAATCAGCCCCAGCATTTT. Translating it yields CASSYPPTASSNQPQHF.

V is TRBV6-5 and J is TRBJ2-5; 9 positions agree with TRBD2. In germline, CDR1 is MNHEY, CDR2 SVGAGI. This CDR3 is 13 amino acids long. J was trimmed by 5 bases and V by 6 bases; bases with no gene match: 4. Here the CDR3 reads CASRRTSAETQYF. In DNA form, the CDR3 reads TGTGCCAGCAGGAGGACTAGCGCGGAGACCCAGTACTTC.

The chain employs TRBV30 and TRBJ2-2, with 14 bases aligning to TRBD2. V was clipped by 2 bases and J by 7 bases; unmatched bases: 6. CDR3 length: 16 amino acids. Germline CDR1 GTSNPN, CDR2 SVGIG (reference sequence). This CDR3 reads CAWSRLAGGPCGELFF. DNA for the CDR3: TGTGCCTGGAGTAGACTAGCGGGGGGGCCGTGCGGGGAGCTGTTTTTT.

The rearrangement links TRBV10-3 to TRBJ2-7, with TRBD2 identical over 9 bases. CDR3 size: 16 residues. In germline, CDR1 is ENHRY, CDR2 SYGVKD. The V segment lost 10 bases and the J segment 1 base; nucleotides outside the gene matches: 14. The CDR3 DNA is TGTGCCACCGCTCTATTTAGCGGGGGTCGATCCTACGAGCAGTACTTC. It encodes CATALFSGGRSYEQYF.

The rearrangement links TRBV7-9 to TRBJ1-1, with 7 bases aligning to TRBD1. The CDR3 runs to 13 residues. The ends lost 2 bases at V and 6 bases at J; junction bases unmatched: 3. Per germline, CDR1 SEHNR and CDR2 FQNEAQ (reference sequence). This chain's CDR3 is CASSLPTGAEAFF. The DNA for the CDR3 is TGTGCCAGCAGCTTACCTACAGGGGCTGAAGCTTTCTTT.

The chain has TRBV3-1 (or the pseudogene TRBV3-2) and TRBJ1-2; TRBD1 matches at 9 bases. The CDR3 is 15 residues long. From germline, CDR1 is LGHDT and CDR2 YNNKEL (reference sequence). Losses at the gene ends were 4 bases for V and 4 bases for J; bases not matched to a gene: 7. In DNA, the CDR3 is TGTGCCAGCAGCCCCACCACAGGGGGCGGCTATGGCTACACCTTC. This gives the protein CASSPTTGGGYGYTF.

The V and J genes are TRBV6-5 and TRBJ2-1, with 8 bases fitting TRBD1. Looked up from germline, CDR1 is MNHEY and CDR2 is SVGAGI. The CDR3 spans 14 residues. With 7 bases clipped from V and 1 base from J, the junction kept 3 bases outside the gene matches. The CDR3 sequence: CASTGQGSYNEQFF. For the CDR3, the DNA is TGTGCCAGCACCGGACAGGGATCCTACAATGAGCAGTTCTTC.

The rearrangement links TRBV6-2 or TRBV6-3 to TRBJ1-1, with no clear D. V dropped 3 bases and J dropped 5 bases, with 16 bases sitting between them. This CDR3 is built from 15 residues. Germline assignment: CDR1 MNHEY and CDR2 SVGEGT. The CDR3 coding sequence is TGTGCCAGCAGTTATGCCGCGAACCGAGGGACTGAAGCTTTCTTT. This translates into CASSYAANRGTEAFF.

The gene calls are TRBV24-1 and TRBJ2-3; 8 nucleotides align to TRBD2. V lost 7 bases to trimming and J lost 4 bases; unmatched junction nucleotides: 3. The CDR3 runs to 13 residues. CDR1 is KGHDR and CDR2 is SFDVKD in the germline V gene. The CDR3 is CATRGLASDTQYF. As DNA, the CDR3 is TGTGCCACCAGAGGACTAGCATCAGATACGCAGTATTTT.

The chain has TRBV7-6 and TRBJ2-1; no definite D call. V was pared by 0 bases and J by 8 bases, with 17 bases between. The CDR3 is 16 amino acids. CDR1 is SGHVS and CDR2 is FNYEAQ in the germline V gene. The CDR3 nucleotides are TGTGCCAGCAGCTTAGCGTTTACTACCTTAAAGTATGAGCAGTTCTTC. Its protein is CASSLAFTTLKYEQFF.

This chain links TRBV6-1 with TRBJ2-7; TRBD1 matches 7 bases. Germline V gene sequence: CDR1 MNHNS, CDR2 SASEGT. The CDR3 is 14 amino acids. V gave up 3 bases and J gave up 1 base; unmatched junction bases: 3. The CDR3: CASSDRQGSYEQYF. In DNA, the CDR3 is TGTGCCAGCAGTGACAGACAGGGATCCTACGAGCAGTACTTC.

V and J are TRBV6-5 and TRBJ1-1, with D tentatively TRBD1 (5 bases). Deletions cut 6 bases from V and 0 bases from J, with 11 bases between. The CDR3 loop spans 14 amino acids. The germline CDR1 and CDR2 sequences are MNHEY and SVGAGI. The CDR3 loop reads CASRDPRVNTEAFF. CDR3 DNA sequence: TGTGCCAGCAGGGACCCCAGGGTGAACACTGAAGCTTTCTTT.

Written as DNA, the CDR3 is TGTGCCAGCAGCTCGGGTGGCAGGGATCAGCCCCAGCATTTT. Amino acid sequence: CASSSGGRDQPQHF. This sequence joins TRBV7-9 and TRBJ1-5, with a tentative D call TRBD1 (5 bases). V lost 4 bases and J lost 5, with 12 bases in between. Germline CDR1 is SEHNR and CDR2 is FQNEAQ (reference sequence). There are 14 residues in the CDR3. Full variable domain (missing parts from reference TRBV7-9 and TRBJ1-5): DTGVSQNPRHKITKRGQNVTFRCDPISEHNRLYWYRQTLGQGPEFLTYFQNEAQLEKSRLLSDRFSAERPKGSFSTLEIQRTEQGDSAMYLCASSSGGRDQPQHFGDGTRLSIL.

J is TRBJ2-3 and V is TRBV7-2; the D gene is possibly TRBD2 (5 bases). This CDR3 comprises 15 residues. Trimming cost V 5 bases and J 5 bases, with 17 bases left between them. Germline loops: CDR1 SGHTA, CDR2 FQGNSA. CDR3 sequence: CASSPSPGREDTQYF. The CDR3 bases are TGTGCCAGCAGCCCATCACCGGGAAGGGAAGATACGCAGTATTTT.

The chain recombines TRBV19 with TRBJ2-1; 12 positions agree with TRBD2. V was clipped by 5 bases and J by 7 bases; unmatched bases: 6. Germline V gene lookup returns CDR1 LNHDA and CDR2 SQIVND (reference sequence). This CDR3 has 15 amino acids. The CDR3 DNA is TGTGCCAGTAGTGATCGGCTAGCGGGGGGGAATGAGCAGTTCTTC. It yields the protein CASSDRLAGGNEQFF.